The 31 T cell receptor beta chains listed next were all sequenced from one sample in a study of regulatory T cells in long-lasting Graves disease. Time point here: newly diagnosed GD, antithyroid drugs for less than 3 months. PBMCs provided the RNA from which the TCR library was made. Sequencing libraries for TCR beta were prepared with iRepertoire HTBI primers and Arm-PCR of CDR3 regions. TCRdb used MiXCR to reprocess the multiplex PCR reads, holding one entry per CDR3 protein. The sample records fewer than 450,000 distinct CDR3 sequences, about 15% being singletons. The same sample was also used in a study of T cells in Graves' hyperthyroidism and ophthalmopathy.

The sequenced sample was peripheral blood mononuclear cells (PBMCs), obtained at new diagnosis, from a patient treated with antithyroid drugs. All receptors derive from a woman aged 40 to 50 with Graves disease.

V gene TRBV4-3 combines with J gene TRBJ1-2; D not resolved. Trimming took off 2 bases at V and 8 bases at J, with 12 bases between the two ends. This CDR3 comprises 13 residues. Germline CDR1 reads LGHNA; CDR2 reads YSLEER. CDR3 residues: CASSQSNSWGYTF. The CDR3 region has the DNA TGCGCCAGCAGCCAATCAAATTCATGGGGCTACACCTTC.

This clonotype was detected many times. The chain recombines TRBV28 with TRBJ2-7; the D gene is possibly TRBD1 (6 bases). CDR1 is MDHEN and CDR2 is SYDVKM in the germline V gene. With 4 bases removed from V and 5 bases from J, the gap between germline ends came to 9 bases. The CDR3 covers 12 residues. The chain's CDR3 is CASSSYRDEQYF. CDR3 nucleotide sequence: TGTGCCAGCAGTTCATACAGGGACGAGCAGTACTTC.

Of note for this clonotype: One junction end disagrees with the germline gene, perhaps due to a read error. The J gene is TRBJ1-1, the V gene TRBV20-1; D not certain. CDR3 length: 17 amino acids. Germline CDR1 and CDR2: DFQATT and SNEGSKA (reference sequence). The CDR3 nucleotides are TGCAGTGCTAGAGATAGGAGAGGAACCCACGCTTGGGCTGAAGCTTCCTTT. Protein: CSARDRRGTHAWAEASF.

This clonotype was counted many times. CDR3 in DNA: TGCAGTGCTAGAGCCCCGGGGCAAGAGACCCAGTACTTC. This encodes CSARAPGQETQYF. This chain uses TRBV20-1 with TRBJ2-5; D may be TRBD2 (5 bases). Germline V lookup: CDR1 DFQATT, CDR2 SNEGSKA (reference sequence). The CDR3 contains 13 residues. The ends were cut back, 1 base at V and 2 bases at J, with 8 bases in the middle.

With regard to this clonotype: This may be a read error, as it is one base from a much larger clone. The J gene is TRBJ2-7, the V gene TRBV10-3, with 7 bases matching TRBD1. The CDR3 is made up of 13 amino acids. V gave up 6 bases and J gave up 4 bases; unmatched junction bases: 6. The germline V gene has CDR1 ENHRY and CDR2 SYGVKD. The CDR3 spells CAIREGAAYEQYF. Here the CDR3 DNA reads TGTGCCATCAGAGAGGGGGCCGCTTACGAGCAGTACTTC.

Comment on this clonotype: The junction does not match germline at one end; this may be a read error. V is TRBV12-3 or TRBV12-4 and J is TRBJ1-2; D remains unclear. The CDR3 runs 14 residues. The CDR3 coding sequence is TGTGCCAACAGTTTGACACCGGCGAAGGATGGCTACACCTTC. Protein: CANSLTPAKDGYTF.

Concerning this clonotype: With a much larger clone just one base away, this may be a read error. The gene calls are TRBV7-2 and TRBJ2-5, with 11 positions matching TRBD2. Germline trimming cut 4 bases from V and 3 bases from J; bases unmatched to any gene: 4. Germline V CDR1 and CDR2: SGHTA, FQGNSA. The CDR3 is made up of 15 amino acids. DNA for the CDR3: TGTGCCAGCAGCTGTGGGACTAGCGGAGAAGAGACCCAGTACTTC. Translated, it gives CASSCGTSGEETQYF.

V usage is TRBV28 and J usage is TRBJ1-5, with 8 bases matching TRBD1. With 3 bases clipped from V and 7 bases from J, the junction kept 11 bases outside the gene matches. The length of the CDR3 is 16 residues. Germline CDR1 MDHEN, CDR2 SYDVKM. The CDR3 is CASSFKRTGPGQPQHF. The CDR3 DNA is TGTGCCAGCAGTTTCAAGCGGACAGGGCCGGGGCAGCCCCAGCATTTT.

About this clonotype: A single base is all that separates this from a far larger clone, so a read error is likely. The V gene is TRBV20-1, the J gene TRBJ2-7, with TRBD2 as a possible D gene (5 bases). From germline, CDR1 is DFQATT and CDR2 SNEGSKA (reference sequence). The CDR3 is 14 residues long. Trimming left V 3 bases short and J 7 bases short, with 19 bases between. CDR3 protein: CSASRGKPRDEQYF. The CDR3 bases are TGCAGTGCTAGCAGAGGGAAGCCTAGGGATGAGCAGTACTTC.

The rearrangement joins TRBV18 to TRBJ2-5, with a weak D call TRBD1 (5 bases). Germline CDR1 KGHSH, CDR2 LQKENI. V shed 2 bases and J shed 5 bases, with 15 bases lying between them. This CDR3 comprises 15 residues. CDR3: CASSPYSVKGETQYF. For the CDR3, the DNA is TGTGCCAGCTCACCATACAGCGTAAAGGGGGAGACCCAGTACTTC.

This clonotype was seen repeatedly, ten times or more. The gene calls are TRBV7-2 and TRBJ2-2; TRBD1 might be the D (5 bases). Trimming shortened V by 5 bases and J by 0 bases, and 10 bases separated the two germline ends. The CDR3 extends over 15 amino acids. CDR1 and CDR2 (germline): SGHTA, FQGNSA. The CDR3 protein is CASSPTEANTGELFF. CDR3 DNA sequence: TGTGCCAGCAGCCCGACAGAGGCGAACACCGGGGAGCTGTTTTTT. The variable domain in full, completed from reference TRBV7-2 and TRBJ2-2, reads GAGVSQSPSNKVTEKGKDVELRCDPISGHTALYWYRQSLGQGLEFLIYFQGNSAPDKSGLPSDRFSAERTGGSVSTLTIQRTQQEDSAVYLCASSPTEANTGELFFGEGSRLTVL.

This clonotype has a handful of counts. The CDR3 DNA reads TGTGCCAGCAGCTTAGCACCGGGACAGGCAGTCTCTGGGGCCAACGTCCTGACTTTC. Protein product: CASSLAPGQAVSGANVLTF. The chain joins TRBV7-9 to TRBJ2-6; TRBD1 aligns across 8 bases. Per germline, CDR1 SEHNR and CDR2 FQNEAQ (reference sequence). Trimming cost V 0 bases and J 0 bases; bases outside gene matches: 7. The CDR3 is made up of 19 amino acids.

The chain carries TRBV5-1 and TRBJ1-1; D is uncertain. V lost 3 bases to trimming and J lost 3 bases, with 15 bases between them. This CDR3 is 15 amino acids long. Germline V gene data show CDR1 as SGHRS and CDR2 as YFSETQ. As DNA, the CDR3 is TGCGCCAGCAGCTCGCCCAGAGGGCAAGACACTGAAGCTTTCTTT. Protein sequence: CASSSPRGQDTEAFF.

The sample holds many counts of this clonotype. This chain uses TRBV12-3 or TRBV12-4 with TRBJ2-5, with D possibly TRBD1 on 5 matching bases. V was cut by 5 bases and J by 1 base, with 14 bases left in between. The CDR3 is 15 amino acids. Here the CDR3 reads CASSMSGFPQETQYF. CDR3 nucleotide sequence: TGTGCCAGCAGTATGTCAGGGTTCCCCCAAGAGACCCAGTACTTC.

The CDR3 is CASSPRLAGASGANVLTF. As DNA, the CDR3 is TGCGCCAGCAGCCCCAGACTAGCGGGAGCGTCGGGGGCCAACGTCCTGACTTTC. The chain employs TRBV4-1 and TRBJ2-6; 12 bases line up with TRBD2. J lost 4 bases, V lost 4 bases, and 8 bases had no gene match. Germline V gives CDR1 MGHRA, CDR2 YSYEKL. The CDR3 runs to 18 residues.

In this sample, this clonotype turned up many times. The V gene is TRBV12-3 or TRBV12-4, the J gene TRBJ2-1, with 8 positions matching TRBD2. This CDR3 is built from 14 residues. The V gene end was trimmed by 6 bases and the J gene end by 9 bases; junction bases not matched to a gene: 10. DNA for the CDR3: TGTGCCAGCAGCCCCAGTGCGGGAGGAGGTGAGCAGTTCTTC. This translates into CASSPSAGGGEQFF.

This clonotype came up many times. The J gene is TRBJ2-7, the V gene TRBV2; unclear D gene. This CDR3 has 15 amino acids. Trimming took off 4 bases at V and 0 bases at J, with 13 bases between the two ends. Germline lookup yields CDR1 SNHLY and CDR2 FYNNEI. The CDR3 loop reads CASSAKTGHSYEQYF. In DNA, the CDR3 is TGTGCCAGCAGTGCTAAGACCGGTCACTCCTACGAGCAGTACTTC.

This clonotype appeared many times. The genes are TRBV15 and TRBJ2-3, with TRBD1 matching over 10 bases. V gave up 8 bases and J gave up 4 bases; unmatched junction bases: 3. The CDR3 loop spans 13 amino acids. Germline V gene lookup returns CDR1 LNHNV and CDR2 YYDKDF (reference sequence). CDR3 loop: CATLGTGADTQYF. The DNA of the CDR3 is TGTGCCACCCTAGGGACAGGGGCAGATACGCAGTATTTT.

This clonotype was detected only a few times. V and J are TRBV3-1 and TRBJ1-4; 8 bases are a match to TRBD1. The CDR3 extends over 15 amino acids. CDR1 and CDR2 (germline): LGHDT, YNNKEL (reference sequence). J gave up 10 bases and V 1 base, and 8 bases lay outside the gene matches. In DNA, the CDR3 is TGTGCCAGCAGCCAAGTGTCCAGGGGGCTTGCAAAACTGTTTTTT. Translating it yields CASSQVSRGLAKLFF.

The chain joins TRBV7-3 to TRBJ2-1; no reliable D call. This CDR3 spans 17 amino acids. V was cut by 5 bases and J by 6 bases, with 23 bases left in between. The germline V gene encodes CDR1 SGHTA and CDR2 FQGTGA. DNA of the CDR3: TGTGCCAGCAGCCCCCCCCCACAGTCGAATAGGGCCAATGAGCAGTTCTTC. It yields the protein CASSPPPQSNRANEQFF.

This clonotype was seen at least ten times. The chain couples TRBV6-1 to TRBJ2-2; 14 nucleotides agree with TRBD2. Germline loops: CDR1 MNHNS, CDR2 SASEGT. Germline trimming cut 6 bases from V and 8 bases from J; bases unmatched to any gene: 11. CDR3 length: 17 amino acids. The chain's CDR3 is CASRLLGTSGSVGELFF. The DNA for the CDR3 is TGTGCCAGCAGACTTTTGGGGACTAGCGGGAGCGTTGGGGAGCTGTTTTTT.

This chain uses TRBV4-1 with TRBJ2-2; the D is unclear. V was shortened by 0 bases and J by 5 bases, with 13 bases between the two germline ends. The length of the CDR3 is 16 residues. Looked up from germline, CDR1 is MGHRA and CDR2 is YSYEKL. CDR3 DNA: TGCGCCAGCAGCCAAGATCCGGGTAAACTTACCGGGGAGCTGTTTTTT. Translated: CASSQDPGKLTGELFF.

The gene calls are TRBV6-5 and TRBJ2-7; 8 bases line up with TRBD2. CDR1 is MNHEY and CDR2 is SVGAGI in the germline V gene. This CDR3 is built from 15 residues. The ends lost 2 bases at V and 4 bases at J; junction bases unmatched: 7. Here the CDR3 DNA reads TGTGCCAGCAGTTACGGGTTCGGGAGGGGGTACGAGCAGTACTTC. The encoded protein is CASSYGFGRGYEQYF.

This clonotype was counted at least ten times. The chain joins TRBV11-2 to TRBJ2-2, with 9 positions matching TRBD1. Germline V gene lookup returns CDR1 SGHAT and CDR2 FQNNGV. The V and J ends lost 5 bases and 2 bases, in that order; junction bases with no gene match: 9. The CDR3 runs 17 residues. The CDR3 nucleotides are TGTGCCAGCAGCCCTCGGCTGGGACAGGGTAACACCGGGGAGCTGTTTTTT. It specifies CASSPRLGQGNTGELFF.

Many counts were recorded for this clonotype. V is TRBV2 and J is TRBJ1-5, with D perhaps matching TRBD1 (5 bases). The germline V and J ends were trimmed by 2 bases and 1 base, with 9 bases remaining between them. The CDR3 length is 15 residues. The germline CDR1 and CDR2 sequences are SNHLY and FYNNEI. The CDR3 sequence is CASSERTTSNQPQHF. CDR3 bases: TGTGCCAGCAGTGAAAGGACAACAAGCAATCAGCCCCAGCATTTT.

In its sample, this clonotype was seen a few times. The chain joins TRBV20-1 to TRBJ2-3; TRBD1 aligns across 8 bases. The CDR3 is made up of 14 amino acids. The trim removed 1 base at V and 3 bases at J, leaving 3 bases unmatched. The germline CDR1 and CDR2 sequences are DFQATT and SNEGSKA (reference sequence). The CDR3 nucleotides read TGCAGTGCTAGAGTGCAGGGGGCGACAGATACGCAGTATTTT. The encoded protein is CSARVQGATDTQYF.

This clonotype was detected ten times or more. V and J are TRBV5-6 and TRBJ2-5; possibly TRBD1 or TRBD2 for D (5 bases each). CDR3 length: 14 residues. CDR1 SGHDT and CDR2 YYEEEE come from the germline V gene. Deletions cut 4 bases from V and 5 bases from J, with 15 bases between. The CDR3 coding sequence is TGTGCCAGCAGCCCCGGGACCGGGTGGGAGACCCAGTACTTC. It codes for CASSPGTGWETQYF.

This clonotype was detected ten times or more. The genes are TRBV28 and TRBJ2-7, with 9 bases aligning to TRBD1. The V and J ends lost 4 bases and 1 base, in that order; junction bases with no gene match: 5. CDR1 is MDHEN, CDR2 SYDVKM, per germline. CDR3 length equals 15 residues. Here the CDR3 reads CASSSTGGASYEQYF. The CDR3 DNA sequence: TGTGCCAGCAGTTCGACAGGGGGGGCTTCCTACGAGCAGTACTTC.

The chain links TRBV29-1 to TRBJ2-1; 15 positions match TRBD2. CDR1 and CDR2 from the germline V gene are SQVTM and ANQGSEA. The CDR3 is made up of 16 amino acids. The J segment lost 5 bases and the V segment lost 3 bases, leaving 5 bases of the junction unmatched. This chain's CDR3 is CSVEGTSGRTHNEQFF. The DNA of the CDR3 is TGCAGCGTTGAGGGGACTAGCGGGAGGACCCACAATGAGCAGTTCTTC.

At least ten counts were recorded for this clonotype. The chain has TRBV2 and TRBJ2-7; 8 bases match TRBD2. CDR1 is SNHLY, CDR2 FYNNEI, per germline. V was clipped by 2 bases and J by 1 base; unmatched bases: 4. This CDR3 is 15 amino acids long. As DNA, the CDR3 is TGTGCCAGCAGTGAACCGGGAGGGGGATCCTACGAGCAGTACTTC. Its protein is CASSEPGGGSYEQYF. Together with reference TRBV2 and TRBJ2-7, the CDR3 gives the full variable domain: EPEVTQTPSHQVTQMGQEVILRCVPISNHLYFYWYRQILGQKVEFLVSFYNNEISEKSEIFDDQFSVERPDGSNFTLKIRSTKLEDSAMYFCASSEPGGGSYEQYFGPGTRLTVT.

The chain employs TRBV28 and TRBJ2-5; D tentatively reads TRBD1 or TRBD2 (5 bases each). The CDR3 contains 15 residues. Germline values: CDR1 MDHEN, CDR2 SYDVKM. V was shortened by 5 bases and J by 5 bases, with 18 bases between the two germline ends. CDR3 sequence: CASSTPGRTRETQYF. For the CDR3, the DNA is TGTGCCAGCAGTACACCGGGACGGACCAGGGAGACCCAGTACTTC.